This TCR beta chain was documented in a study of identical twins. Study-level points and caveats: There was more out-of-frame TCR alpha sharing in monozygotic twins than models estimated.

Only healthy Caucasians were included as donors. Unique molecular identifiers were present on cDNA, and template switching added a universal primer site. TCRdb re-called the 5' RACE reads through MiXCR, storing one row per CDR3 protein. Of around 480,000 distinct CDR3 sequences in the sample, over 12% are singletons; the top ten hold approximately 0.52%. In this sample, this clonotype turned up many times. Its antigen is not known. The sample was also reused in another study, on yellow fever vaccine responses in identical twins.

Specimen: CD4+ T cells sorted from blood. This clonotype was obtained from a woman aged 18-29 years in good health.

The CDR3: CASSLDPGSETQYF. The CDR3 nucleotides are TGTGCCAGCAGCTTAGATCCGGGGTCAGAGACCCAGTACTTC. The chain is built from TRBV7-2 and TRBJ2-5, with D perhaps matching TRBD2 (5 bases). Germline CDR1 SGHTA, CDR2 FQGNSA. The V gene lost 1 base and the J gene lost 4 bases, with 10 bases spanning the gap. The CDR3 length is 14 residues.